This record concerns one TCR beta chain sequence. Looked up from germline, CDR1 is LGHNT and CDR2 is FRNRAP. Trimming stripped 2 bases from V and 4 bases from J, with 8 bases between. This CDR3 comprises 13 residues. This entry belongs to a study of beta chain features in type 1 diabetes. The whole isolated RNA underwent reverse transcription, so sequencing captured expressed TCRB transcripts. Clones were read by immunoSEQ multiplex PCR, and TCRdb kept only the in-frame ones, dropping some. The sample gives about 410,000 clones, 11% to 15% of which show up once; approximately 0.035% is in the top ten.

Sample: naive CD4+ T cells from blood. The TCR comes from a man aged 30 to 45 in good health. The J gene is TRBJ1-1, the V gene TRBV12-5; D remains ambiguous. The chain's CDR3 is CASGLPEFTEAFF. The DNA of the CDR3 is TGTGCTAGTGGTTTGCCAGAGTTCACTGAAGCTTTCTTT. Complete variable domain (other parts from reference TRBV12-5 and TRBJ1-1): DARVTQTPRHKVTEMGQEVTMRCQPILGHNTVFWYRQTMMQGLELLAYFRNRAPLDDSGMPKDRFSAEMPDATLATLKIQPSEPRDSAVYFCASGLPEFTEAFFGQGTRLTVV.